The T cell receptor beta chain under discussion was sequenced for a study of shared clonotypes between healthy human individuals. Overall study results and limits: Estimated clonotype richness was generally higher in naive than memory subsets.

The germline gives CDR1 GTSNPN, CDR2 SVGIG (reference sequence). V lost 0 bases, J lost 5 bases, and 10 bases lay in between. The CDR3 spans 14 residues. The study ran the assay at deep level. Clones were read by immunoSEQ multiplex PCR, and TCRdb kept only the in-frame ones, dropping some. The sample consists of about 2.5 million clones, under 95% of them appearing once. In the case of this clone: Its specificity is not known.

This receptor was taken from a man between 18 and 35 years old in good health. Some clones in this sample may be carry-over from other donors' samples. The sample was naive CD4+ T cells from PBMCs. The subset denotes: CD45RA+ positively selected. This chain uses TRBV30 with TRBJ1-4; D might be TRBD1 (6 bases). This chain's CDR3 is CAWSVPGVNEKLFF. In DNA, the CDR3 is TGTGCCTGGAGTGTACCAGGGGTAAATGAAAAACTGTTTTTT.